Listed here are 20 T cell receptor beta chains from one sample, sequenced in a study of CD8+CD57+ T cells in acquired aplastic anemia. Profiling that covered TCR beta VDJ and CDR3 relied on genomic DNA as its template. TCRdb reprocessed the reads via MiXCR and lists one record per CDR3 protein. The data contain under 200,000 distinct CDR3 sequences, around 60% of them singletons. Source material: sorted CD4+, CD8+, or CD8+CD57+ T cells (not recorded which) from PBMCs. These receptors all come from a human donor in good health.

The CDR3 sequence: CASSPRQTNTDTQYF. The CDR3 coding sequence is TGTGCCAGCAGCCCCCGACAGACAAACACAGATACGCAGTATTTT. The genes are TRBV7-8 and TRBJ2-3, with D maybe TRBD1 (5 bases). CDR1 SGHVS and CDR2 FQNEAQ come from the germline V gene. The V end was cut by 5 bases, the J end by 2 bases, with 14 bases between. This CDR3 has 15 residues.

This sequence joins TRBV25-1 and TRBJ2-1; D gene uncertain. The length of the CDR3 is 12 residues. Germline assignment: CDR1 MGHDK and CDR2 SYGVNS. Trimming pared 8 bases from V and 7 bases from J, leaving 12 bases between. CDR3: CASADVGNEQFF. CDR3 nucleotide sequence: TGTGCCAGCGCGGATGTCGGGAATGAGCAGTTCTTC.

This chain connects TRBV20-1 to TRBJ2-2, with D perhaps matching TRBD1 (5 bases). This CDR3 has 14 residues. The germline V and J ends were trimmed by 3 bases and 3 bases, with 11 bases remaining between them. The germline CDR1 and CDR2 sequences are DFQATT and SNEGSKA (reference sequence). The CDR3 region is CSASDRIDTGELFF. The DNA for the CDR3 is TGCAGTGCTAGTGACAGAATAGACACCGGGGAGCTGTTTTTT.

The chain combines TRBV2 with TRBJ2-3; D perhaps matches TRBD1 (5 bases). Deletions cut 7 bases from V and 11 bases from J, with 22 bases between. Per the germline V gene, CDR1 is SNHLY and CDR2 is FYNNEI. The CDR3 length is 14 residues. CDR3 bases: TGTGCCAGCACCGGACCCACCCCGGACAATGAGCAGTATTTT. It codes for CASTGPTPDNEQYF. Together with reference TRBV2 and TRBJ2-3, the CDR3 gives the full variable domain: EPEVTQTPSHQVTQMGQEVILRCVPISNHLYFYWYRQILGQKVEFLVSFYNNEISEKSEIFDDQFSVERPDGSNFTLKIRSTKLEDSAMYFCASTGPTPDNEQYFGPGTRLTVL.

This chain links TRBV20-1 with TRBJ2-2; 10 bases map to TRBD2. Trimming removed 0 bases from V and 6 bases from J; junction bases left unmatched: 4. The CDR3 has 15 amino acids. Germline assignment: CDR1 DFQATT and CDR2 SNEGSKA (reference sequence). The CDR3: CSAREAGGPAGELFF. CDR3 sequence (DNA): TGCAGTGCTAGAGAAGCGGGAGGGCCCGCCGGGGAGCTGTTTTTT.

This clonotype was seen only once. The chain links TRBV7-2 to TRBJ2-5; 10 bases are shared with TRBD1. V lost 5 bases, J lost 5 bases, and 8 bases stayed unmatched. This CDR3 contains 15 residues. Germline loops: CDR1 SGHTA, CDR2 FQGNSA. Here the CDR3 DNA reads TGTGCCAGCAGCAAGGGGACAGGGGAAAGGGAGACCCAGTACTTC. Its protein is CASSKGTGERETQYF.

This clonotype occurred many times. At one end the junction does not follow the germline gene, possibly because of a read error. The V gene is TRBV19, the J gene TRBJ2-1, with a possible D match to TRBD2 (5 bases). The CDR3 totals 13 residues. The germline V gene has CDR1 LNHDA and CDR2 SQIVND (reference sequence). CDR3 sequence: CASSIGLYNEQFF. Here the CDR3 DNA reads TGCGCCAGCAGCATAGGACTTTACAATGAGCAGTTCTTC. Full variable domain (outside the CDR3, taken from reference TRBV19 and TRBJ2-1): DGGITQSPKYLFRKEGQNVTLSCEQNLNHDAMYWYRQDPGQGLRLIYYSQIVNDFQKGDIAEGYSVSREKKESFPLTVTSAQKNPTAFYLCASSIGLYNEQFFGPGTRLTVL.

The chain uses TRBV2 and TRBJ2-5, with D possibly matching TRBD2 (5 bases). V was clipped by 7 bases and J by 6 bases, with 24 bases between them. The length of the CDR3 is 16 residues. Looked up from germline, CDR1 is SNHLY and CDR2 is FYNNEI. CDR3 region: CASTRELVEVGKTQYF. The DNA of the CDR3 is TGTGCCAGCACCAGAGAACTAGTGGAGGTCGGAAAGACCCAGTACTTC.

The CDR3 protein is CASNAQSNEKLFF. The CDR3 DNA is TGTGCCAGCAATGCACAGAGCAATGAAAAACTGTTTTTT. This chain connects TRBV12-3 or TRBV12-4 to TRBJ1-4; D not certain. Trimming pared 7 bases from V and 5 bases from J, leaving 11 bases between. This CDR3 spans 13 amino acids.

This sequence joins TRBV7-6 and TRBJ2-7; D remains ambiguous. Germline lookup yields CDR1 SGHVS and CDR2 FNYEAQ. The V end was cut by 0 bases, the J end by 5 bases, with 11 bases between. This CDR3 region has 14 residues. CDR3 sequence reads: CASSLAPPAHEQYF. CDR3 DNA sequence: TGTGCCAGCAGCTTAGCGCCCCCGGCTCACGAGCAGTACTTC.

The genes are TRBV19 and TRBJ1-3; D gene unclear. This CDR3 has 14 amino acids. CDR1 is LNHDA, CDR2 SQIVND, per germline (reference sequence). With 6 bases removed from V and 7 bases from J, the gap between germline ends came to 16 bases. The CDR3 is CASSPGSIGNTIYF. DNA of the CDR3: TGTGCCAGTAGCCCGGGGAGTATCGGCAACACCATATATTTT.

At least ten counts were recorded for this clonotype. The chain uses TRBV29-1 and TRBJ1-2; no clear D. Per the germline V gene, CDR1 is SQVTM and CDR2 is ANQGSEA. V gave up 3 bases and J gave up 8 bases, with 19 bases separating them. CDR3 length equals 14 residues. The CDR3 reads CSVDPVGVIWGYTF. The CDR3 DNA sequence: TGCAGCGTTGACCCCGTAGGCGTGATTTGGGGCTACACCTTC.

In DNA form, the CDR3 reads TGTGCCACCAGCAGAGATGCTAACACTGAAGCTTTCTTT. Protein: CATSRDANTEAFF. This chain uses TRBV15 with TRBJ1-1; no firm D call. This CDR3 is built from 13 residues. Germline values: CDR1 LNHNV, CDR2 YYDKDF (reference sequence). The germline V and J ends were trimmed by 0 bases and 2 bases, with 4 bases remaining between them.

V gene TRBV20-1 combines with J gene TRBJ1-2, with D perhaps TRBD1 (6 bases). The V gene's germline CDR1 is DFQATT and CDR2 SNEGSKA (reference sequence). The CDR3 is 13 residues long. The V end was cut by 6 bases, the J end by 2 bases, with 13 bases between. CDR3 in amino acids: CSARDKPNYGYTF. The DNA for the CDR3 is TGCAGTGCCCGGGACAAACCGAACTATGGCTACACCTTC.

V is TRBV7-2 and J is TRBJ2-7; a weak D match, TRBD1 (5 bases). CDR1 and CDR2 from the germline V gene are SGHTA and FQGNSA. The CDR3 length is 14 residues. Trimming took off 5 bases at V and 3 bases at J, with 14 bases between the two ends. The CDR3 nucleotides are TGTGCCAGCAGCCCCCGGACACGAGACTACGAGCAGTACTTC. Its translation: CASSPRTRDYEQYF. Full variable domain (outside the CDR3, taken from reference TRBV7-2 and TRBJ2-7): GAGVSQSPSNKVTEKGKDVELRCDPISGHTALYWYRQSLGQGLEFLIYFQGNSAPDKSGLPSDRFSAERTGGSVSTLTIQRTQQEDSAVYLCASSPRTRDYEQYFGPGTRLTVT.

On this clonotype itself: The conserved closing phenylalanine or tryptophan is absent in this CDR3, likely reflecting a read error. Here the CDR3 reads CASEGLASYDEQFS. In DNA, the CDR3 is TGTGCCAGCGAGGGACTAGCATCCTACGATGAGCAGTTCTCC. V usage is TRBV2 and J usage is TRBJ2-1, with TRBD2 matching 9 bases. The CDR3 covers 14 residues. Germline values: CDR1 SNHLY, CDR2 FYNNEI.

The chain joins TRBV20-1 to TRBJ2-5; D might be TRBD1 or TRBD2, each matching 7 bases. The CDR3 length is 11 residues. The germline V gene encodes CDR1 DFQATT and CDR2 SNEGSKA (reference sequence). Between the trimmed V and J ends, which lost 6 bases and 10 bases, there was a span of 15 bases. CDR3 nucleotides: TGCAGTGCCACCCAGGGGGGGGACCAGTACTTC. Residues: CSATQGGDQYF.

The rearrangement links TRBV7-9 to TRBJ1-6; the D gene is possibly TRBD1 (6 bases). V lost 4 bases to trimming and J lost 7 bases, with 17 bases between them. CDR3 length: 16 amino acids. CDR1 SEHNR and CDR2 FQNEAQ come from the germline V gene (reference sequence). Written as DNA, the CDR3 is TGTGCCAGCAGCTCGGAACAGGGTTTCTTCAATTCACCCCTCCACTTT. It specifies CASSSEQGFFNSPLHF.

With regard to this clonotype: Mismatch with germline at one junction end may stem from a read error. The genes are TRBV28 and TRBJ1-5; a possible D gene is TRBD1 (6 bases). The CDR3 length is 14 residues. Germline values: CDR1 MDHEN, CDR2 SYDVKM. The CDR3 DNA sequence: TGTGCCAGCATCGGACAGTCCTACAATCAGCCCCAGCGTTTT. Translating gives CASIGQSYNQPQRF.

The V and J genes are TRBV9 and TRBJ1-1; perhaps TRBD1 as D (6 bases). This CDR3 has 15 amino acids. CDR1 and CDR2 from the germline V gene are SGDLS and YYNGEE. V lost 2 bases and J lost 2, with 13 bases in between. Here the CDR3 reads CASSVATGLNTEAFF. CDR3 nucleotides: TGTGCCAGCAGCGTCGCGACAGGACTCAACACTGAAGCTTTCTTT.